The clone carrying this T cell receptor (beta chain) was recorded at least ten times. What it binds is unknown. V was pared by 2 bases and J by 2 bases, with 3 bases of the junction left unmatched. The CDR3 extends over 15 amino acids. The germline V gene encodes CDR1 MNHEY and CDR2 SVGAGI. The data derive from a study of T-cell reconstitution after alpha-beta-depleted transplantation in children. Overall study results and limits: It was surviving recipient T cells and thymic progenitors that gave some patients high TCRbeta diversity at day 60.

The authors prepared the TCRbeta library with unique molecular identifiers. Via MiXCR, TCRdb re-called the PCR reads, giving one row per CDR3 protein. Of fewer than 550,000 distinct CDR3 sequences listed, about 10% are singletons. The starting material was PBMCs, obtained before TCRalphabeta/CD19-depleted stem cell transplant. The gene calls are TRBV6-5 and TRBJ2-7; TRBD1 aligns across 10 bases. This sequence was found in a child aged 2 to 10 with inherited bone marrow failure, due to receive a stem cell transplant. The CDR3 region has the DNA TGTGCCAGCAGTTACACCGGGACAGGGGCCTACGAGCAGTACTTC. As protein: CASSYTGTGAYEQYF.